This T cell receptor (beta chain) was sequenced in a study of T cells in Graves' hyperthyroidism and ophthalmopathy (dated by TCRdb to between 2018 and 2021). Context from the whole study: Peripheral blood was sampled at the time of initial diagnosis, prior to any treatment. The paper reports TCR Vbeta CDR3 sequencing of roughly 140 peripheral blood samples: around 41 ophthalmopathy, under 80 hyperthyroidism and 17 progressor patients. Prospective prediction of ophthalmopathy was tested in an independent validation cohort consisting of 18 hyperthyroidism patients and 17 patients who later progressed to ophthalmopathy. Thyroid tissue and blood T-cell repertoires from more than five Graves' hyperthyroidism patients were also compared in the study. To identify TCR V-J signatures that set the groups apart, the researchers used a discovery cohort of about a hundred patients, made up of some 41 with Graves' ophthalmopathy and some 60 with stable Graves' hyperthyroidism. For training and testing, the roughly 93 patients in the discovery cohort were randomly divided in a 7:3 ratio. After sampling, hyperthyroidism patients received methimazole starting at 30 mg daily, and ophthalmopathy patients received high-dose intravenous methylprednisolone. Summary of the overall study and its limitations: No statistical method was used to set the sample size in advance, and investigators knew the group allocation. In validation, the model predicted progression to ophthalmopathy a median of approximately 6.3 months before onset, with about 67% sensitivity and roughly 79% specificity. Blood samples also contained most of the expanded thyroid clonotypes (frequency above 0.001), which suggests that blood repertoires may reflect thyroid immune responses. Ophthalmopathy was separated from stable hyperthyroidism by a 13 V-J signature model, with just over 85% sensitivity and approximately 81% specificity obtained in cross-validation and 80%/75% obtained in testing.

Stable Graves' hyperthyroidism was defined as the absence of progression to ophthalmopathy over 18 months of follow-up. The hyperthyroidism patients were between 18 and 65 years old and newly diagnosed, with a disease duration of less than 2 months. Patients with uncontrolled infections, other autoimmune diseases, pregnancy or lactation were excluded. Diagnoses were established on the basis of clinical symptoms, serum thyroxine and TRAb, thyroid ultrasound, and orbital computed tomography. PBMCs were separated from over 9 ml of fresh peripheral blood using Ficoll-Paque density gradient centrifugation. Total RNA was extracted with Trizol reagent, and quality was checked on an Agilent 2100 Bioanalyzer. Spanning cysteine to phenylalanine, the CDR3 consists of 12 amino acids. Just CDR3 DNA is preserved here, 36 bases in frame from base 1. At the junction V is shortened by 3 bases and J by 7 bases, with 6 bases in between. From the germline V gene, CDR1 is LGHNA and CDR2 is YSLEER.

TCR beta CDR3 regions were amplified from RNA transcripts. The TCR CDR3 was subjected to a first round of RT-PCR using the HTBI primer set and the Qiagen OneStep RT-PCR kit. Libraries were constructed in a second round of multiplex PCR, after which size selection and purification were performed. Sequencing of the libraries was done on an Illumina HiSeq2000 using paired-end 100 bp reads. The original methods were these. SOAPnuke was used to process the raw data, removing reads that contained adapters or uncalled bases, had a mean Phred below 15, or lacked an exact match to the constant primer or identifier. COPE v1.2.5 was used to merge the high-quality paired reads, and each unique nucleotide sequence was defined as a clonotype. MiTCR v1.1 was used to align clonotypes to the IMGT TRBV, TRBD and TRBJ reference segments. Analysis was restricted to V-J combinations with a frequency above 0.0001, which covered over 98% of repertoires. A TCS score was defined as the ratio between F50 (clonal expansion) and ExV (chaos), using BLOSUM62-based TCRdist between CDR3 peptides within each V-J. Welch's t-statistics and random forest reduced around 550 V-J features to 13, which were used in a naive Bayes classifier (R e1071). TCRdb reprocessed the public reads (quality trimming at Q25 with fastp, clone calling with MiXCR) and kept in-frame beta chains. Duplicate CDR3 protein sequences are folded into a single record with the most common DNA and genes. TCRdb, rather than the study authors, made the V and J calls. Within this sample are approximately 530,000 distinct CDR3 sequences, with over 15% of them counted one time only. Of the sample, under 20% falls within the top ten clones.

With respect to this clonotype: Its antigen is still unknown. No clone much larger than this one lies a single base away; base qualities are absent.

The receptor was isolated from a woman in her late teens or twenties with Graves' hyperthyroidism. The rearranged segments are TRBV4-3 and TRBJ2-2, with no confidently assigned D gene. The sample consisted of blood. The DNA reads TGCGCCAGCAGCCAGGGGAACGGGGAGCTGTTTTTT. This encodes CASSQGNGELFF.